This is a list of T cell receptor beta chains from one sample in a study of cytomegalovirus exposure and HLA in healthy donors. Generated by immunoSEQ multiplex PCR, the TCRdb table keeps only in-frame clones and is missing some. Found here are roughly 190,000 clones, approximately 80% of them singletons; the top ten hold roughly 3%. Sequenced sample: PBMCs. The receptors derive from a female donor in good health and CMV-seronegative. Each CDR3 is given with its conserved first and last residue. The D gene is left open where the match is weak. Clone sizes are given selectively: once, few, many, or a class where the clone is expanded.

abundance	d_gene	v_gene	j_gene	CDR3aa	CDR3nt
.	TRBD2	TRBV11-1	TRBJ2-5	CASSLDGRGGETQYF	TGTGCCAGCAGCTTAGACGGGAGGGGGGGAGAGACCCAGTACTTC
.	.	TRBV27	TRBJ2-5	CASSLPGLQETQYF	TGTGCCAGCAGTTTGCCAGGACTCCAAGAGACCCAGTACTTC
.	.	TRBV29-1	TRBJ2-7	CSVEFPEGGEQYF	TGCAGCGTTGAGTTCCCGGAGGGGGGGGAGCAGTACTTC
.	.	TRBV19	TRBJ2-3	CASSIEAGSTDTQYF	TGTGCCAGTAGTATAGAAGCGGGCAGCACAGATACGCAGTATTTT
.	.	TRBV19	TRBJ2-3	CASSIGSSTDTQYF	TGTGCCAGTAGTATTGGGAGCAGCACAGATACGCAGTATTTT
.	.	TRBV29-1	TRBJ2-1	CSVRGVYNEQFF	TGCAGCGTTCGCGGGGTATACAATGAGCAGTTCTTC
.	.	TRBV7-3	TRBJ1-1	CASSLGMNTEAFF	TGTGCCAGCAGCTTAGGCATGAACACTGAAGCTTTCTTT
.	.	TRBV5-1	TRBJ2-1	CASSLGGAYNEQFF	TGCGCCAGCAGCTTGGGGGGGGCCTACAATGAGCAGTTCTTC
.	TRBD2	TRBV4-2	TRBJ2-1	CASSQEARSAGEFF	TGTGCCAGCAGCCAAGAGGCCCGATCAGCGGGAGAGTTCTTC
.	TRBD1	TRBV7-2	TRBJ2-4	CASSSDRGRNIQYF	TGTGCCAGCAGCTCAGACAGGGGGAGAAACATTCAGTACTTC
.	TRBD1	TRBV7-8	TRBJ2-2	CASSLTGLHTGELFF	TGTGCCAGCAGCTTGACAGGGTTGCACACCGGGGAGCTGTTTTTT
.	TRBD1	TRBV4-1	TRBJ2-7	CASSQGQGWSYEQYF	TGCGCCAGCAGCCAAGGACAGGGCTGGTCCTACGAGCAGTACTTC
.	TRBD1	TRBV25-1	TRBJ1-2	CARRGQRRYGYTF	TGTGCCAGAAGGGGACAGCGACGCTATGGCTACACCTTC
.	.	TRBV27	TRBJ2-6	CASSLGRGSGANVLTF	TGTGCCAGCAGTCTTGGCAGGGGAAGTGGGGCCAACGTCCTGACTTTC
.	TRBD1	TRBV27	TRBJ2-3	CASSDRGGGTDTQYF	TGTGCCAGCAGTGACAGGGGGGGAGGCACAGATACGCAGTATTTT
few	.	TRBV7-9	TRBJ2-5	CASSLTEVVQKETQYF	TGTGCCAGCAGCCTCACCGAGGTTGTCCAAAAAGAGACCCAGTACTTC
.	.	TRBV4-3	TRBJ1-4	CASSPGTYKFF	TGCGCCAGCAGCCCAGGGACATATAAATTTTTT
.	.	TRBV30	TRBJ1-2	CAWTVSGGGYTF	TGTGCCTGGACGGTGAGCGGGGGCGGCTACACCTTC
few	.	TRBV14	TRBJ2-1	CASNPLASRSYNEQFF	TGTGCCAGCAACCCCCTAGCGAGCCGTTCCTACAATGAGCAGTTCTTC
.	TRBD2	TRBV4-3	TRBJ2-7	CASSHTGTRGYEQYF	TGCGCCAGCAGCCATACCGGGACTAGGGGCTACGAGCAGTACTTC
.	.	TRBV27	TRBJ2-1	CASSLSRGANEQFF	TGTGCCAGCAGTTTATCGAGAGGTGCGAATGAGCAGTTCTTC
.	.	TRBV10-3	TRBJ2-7	CAISSTGSYEQYF	TGTGCCATCAGTTCGACTGGCTCCTACGAGCAGTACTTC
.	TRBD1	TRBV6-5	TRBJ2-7	CASSRYRQGTYEQYF	TGTGCCAGCAGTAGGTACCGACAGGGAACCTACGAGCAGTACTTC